The 10 T cell receptor beta chains reported below all come from one sample, sequenced in a study of blood T cell repertoires in COVID-19. This table comes from immunoSEQ multiplex PCR, and its TCRdb copy is limited to in-frame clones, with some not included. The sample holds about 110,000 clones, almost 80% seen once. The specimen was peripheral blood. The origin of the receptors is a woman aged 80 or over with active or convalescent COVID-19.

The CDR3 DNA is TGTGCCAGCAGCTTCTATGAAAAACTGTTTTTT. This encodes CASSFYEKLFF. The chain recombines TRBV11-2 with TRBJ1-4; D remains unclear. Deletions cut 3 bases from V and 6 bases from J, with 2 bases between. The germline V gene encodes CDR1 SGHAT and CDR2 FQNNGV. The CDR3 runs 11 residues.

The gene calls are TRBV21-1 and TRBJ2-4; the D call in the table, TRBD1, was not verified against the DNA. TRBV21-1 is a known pseudogene. The CDR3 is made up of 15 amino acids. The CDR3 spells CASSKVSAGGNIQYF. As DNA, the CDR3 is TGTGCCAGCAGCAAAGTCAGTGCAGGGGGAAACATTCAGTACTTC.

The chain is built from TRBV5-5 and TRBJ2-5; D is unresolved. Germline assignment: CDR1 SGHKS and CDR2 YYEKEE (reference sequence). The CDR3 is 14 amino acids. The V end lost 4 bases, the J end lost 5 bases, and 15 bases lay between the germline ends. The CDR3 region is CASSLPNDLETQYF. The CDR3 DNA reads TGTGCCAGCAGCCTACCTAATGATTTGGAGACCCAGTACTTC.

This clone has just one count. The J gene is TRBJ2-1, the V gene TRBV3-1 (or the pseudogene TRBV3-2); 8 nucleotides match TRBD2. J gave up 3 bases and V 1 base, and 8 bases lay outside the gene matches. The CDR3 is 17 residues long. Germline CDR1 and CDR2: LGHDT and YNNKEL (reference sequence). The CDR3 coding sequence is TGTGCCAGCAGCCAAGGAATGGGACTAGTGATCTACAATGAGCAGTTCTTC. It is translated as CASSQGMGLVIYNEQFF.

DNA for the CDR3: TGTGCCAGCAGCCAAGGGTGGAGTACCGGGGAGCTGTTTTTT. The encoded protein is CASSQGWSTGELFF. V is TRBV3-1 (or the pseudogene TRBV3-2) and J is TRBJ2-2; the D is unclear. CDR1 and CDR2 from the germline V gene are LGHDT and YNNKEL (reference sequence). The CDR3 spans 14 residues. V was pared by 1 base and J by 5 bases, with 8 bases between.

The V call is TRBV11-2, the J call TRBJ2-1, with D possibly being TRBD2 (5 bases). Germline V gene sequence: CDR1 SGHAT, CDR2 FQNNGV. CDR3 length: 11 residues. Trimming took 3 bases from V and 13 from J, leaving 10 bases between them. CDR3 coding DNA: TGTGCCAGCAGCTTTGGAGGAACACAGTTCTTC. It is translated as CASSFGGTQFF.

The chain employs TRBV2 and TRBJ2-5; D not certain. Germline V CDR1 and CDR2: SNHLY, FYNNEI. This CDR3 spans 12 amino acids. The V and J ends lost 8 bases and 0 bases respectively, with 7 bases between them. The CDR3 spells CASVEYQETQYF. For the CDR3, the DNA is TGTGCCAGCGTAGAGTACCAAGAGACCCAGTACTTC.

The chain recombines TRBV29-1 with TRBJ2-7; TRBD1 agrees at 9 bases. V trimming: 4 bases; J trimming: 2 bases; junction bases outside the gene matches: 3. From germline, CDR1 is SQVTM and CDR2 ANQGSEA. This CDR3 is 13 amino acids long. CDR3 nucleotides: TGCAGCGTTGGGACAGGGGAGACCTACGAGCAGTACTTC. As protein: CSVGTGETYEQYF.

This sequence joins TRBV18 and TRBJ2-5; D possibly corresponds to TRBD1 (5 bases). Looked up from germline, CDR1 is KGHSH and CDR2 is LQKENI. The CDR3 runs to 14 residues. V gave up 1 base and J gave up 0 bases, with 6 bases separating them. For the CDR3, the DNA is TGTGCCAGCTCACCACAGGGGTACCAAGAGACCCAGTACTTC. Its protein product is CASSPQGYQETQYF.

This clone has a single count. The gene calls are TRBV7-9 and TRBJ1-1; 9 positions agree with TRBD1. This CDR3 comprises 15 residues. Germline CDR1 SEHNR, CDR2 FQNEAQ (reference sequence). Trimming cost V 3 bases and J 4 bases; bases outside gene matches: 6. The DNA of the CDR3 is TGTGCCAGCAGCTTTCCGACAGGGGGGGTCACTGAAGCTTTCTTT. Translation: CASSFPTGGVTEAFF.